This entry features one T cell receptor beta chain sequence. TCRdb redid the calling of the 5' RACE reads with MiXCR, one entry per CDR3 protein. The table lists 40,000 to 60,000 distinct CDR3 sequences, about 12% of them singletons, with over 7.5% in the top ten. The data are from a study of early T cells in non-severe SARS-CoV-2 infection. The germline V gene has CDR1 SGDLS and CDR2 YYNGEE. CDR3 length equals 14 residues. V was pared by 1 base and J by 7 bases, with 15 bases between. The chain has TRBV9 and TRBJ2-7; TRBD1 or TRBD2 may be the D gene (6 bases each). This sequence was found in an adult who was a healthcare worker with PCR-confirmed SARS-CoV-2 infection or an uninfected control (not recorded which). Source material: whole blood. This CDR3 is CASSVPPLGGEQYF. As DNA, the CDR3 is TGTGCCAGCAGCGTACCCCCACTAGGGGGGGAGCAGTACTTC.